What follows is one TCR beta chain and its context. Its matching antigen is unknown. The data were produced by immunoSEQ multiplex PCR, yet TCRdb's version contains in-frame clones alone and is incomplete. The sample lists around 100,000 clones, about 87% seen once, with more than 5.5% in the top ten. Healthy donors had no documented immune events, such as infections, while sampled. The data are from a study of identifying expanded T cells in peripheral blood. Overall study findings and caveats: Technical replicates showed around 1.2 changed clones; two weeks approximately 16; four weeks 19. Roughly two-week clone count variance significantly increased as total template count grew.

The TCR originated in a person aged 18-69 years in good health. What was sequenced was blood.

CDR3 region: CASSEGGLNTEAFF. The DNA of the CDR3 is TGTGCCAGCAGTGAAGGGGGCTTGAACACTGAAGCTTTCTTT. V gene TRBV6-1 combines with J gene TRBJ1-1; TRBD1 is a possible D gene (5 bases). Germline CDR1 is MNHNS and CDR2 is SASEGT. V was cut by 1 base and J by 0 bases, with 6 bases left in between. The CDR3 runs 14 residues.